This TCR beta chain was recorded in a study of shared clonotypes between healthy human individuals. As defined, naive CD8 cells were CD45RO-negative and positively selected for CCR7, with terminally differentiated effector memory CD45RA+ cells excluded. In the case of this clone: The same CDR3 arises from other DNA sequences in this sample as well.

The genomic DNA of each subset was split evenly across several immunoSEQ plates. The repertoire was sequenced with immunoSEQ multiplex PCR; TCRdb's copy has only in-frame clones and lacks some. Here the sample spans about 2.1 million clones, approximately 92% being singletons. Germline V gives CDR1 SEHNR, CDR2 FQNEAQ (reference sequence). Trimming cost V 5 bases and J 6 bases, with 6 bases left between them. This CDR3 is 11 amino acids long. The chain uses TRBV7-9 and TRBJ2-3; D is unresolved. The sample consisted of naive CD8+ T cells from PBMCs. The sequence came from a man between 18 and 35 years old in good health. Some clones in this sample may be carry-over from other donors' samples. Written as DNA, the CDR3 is TGTGCCAGCAGCCCCTGGGATACGCAGTATTTT. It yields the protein CASSPWDTQYF.